This entry features one T cell receptor (beta chain) sequence. The data were obtained in a study of beta chain features in type 1 diabetes. The V segment lost 4 bases and the J segment 1 base; nucleotides outside the gene matches: 3. Germline CDR1 SGHRS, CDR2 YFSETQ. The CDR3 length is 15 residues. The isolated RNA, all of it, was reverse transcribed, so expressed TCRB transcripts were what got sequenced. Measured with immunoSEQ multiplex PCR; TCRdb has only the in-frame clones, and not every one. There are about 150,000 clones in the sample; 11% occur only once, and approximately 2% lies in the top ten.

The sample taken for sequencing was central memory CD4+ T cells from blood. The TCR was taken from a man in his late teens or twenties in good health. The chain couples TRBV5-1 to TRBJ2-2, with TRBD2 matching 8 bases. The CDR3 DNA sequence: TGCGCCAGCAGCGGTACTAGCGGGAACACCGGGGAGCTGTTTTTT. Amino acid sequence: CASSGTSGNTGELFF.